This TCR beta chain was captured in a study of blood T cell repertoires in COVID-19. In the authors' methods: It was from reference gene primer amplification that nucleated cell counts were estimated. Generated by immunoSEQ multiplex PCR, the TCRdb table keeps only in-frame clones and is missing some. The D gene and trimming were derived from the DNA, and the V and J assignments and clone size from that table. Counted here are 150,000 to 200,000 clones, over 75% occurring once; the ten biggest clones make up around 6%. V was pared by 9 bases and J by 4 bases, with 5 bases of the junction left unmatched. The CDR3 spans 12 residues. The germline V gene has CDR1 MDHEN and CDR2 SYDVKM.

The TCR sequence derives from a woman between 40 and 50 years old with acute COVID-19. The genes are TRBV28 and TRBJ1-2; 7 positions match TRBD1. The source material was PBMCs or T cells enriched from blood (not recorded which). The CDR3 region has the DNA TGTGCCAGTGCCGGGACAGCCTATGGCTACACCTTC. Its translation: CASAGTAYGYTF.